This is a list of T cell receptor beta chains from one sample in a study of control samples from healthy donors and cancer patients. Libraries were prepared by immunoSEQ multiplex PCR; TCRdb keeps only in-frame clonotypes and omits some of them. Here the sample spans tens of thousands of clones, nearly 90% being singletons. The sequenced material came from blood. The receptors here all came from a man aged 45-60 years in good health. Each CDR3 is given with its conserved first and last residue. Each record gives: V gene, J gene, D gene, clone size, CDR3 DNA, CDR3 protein. D genes are given only for firm matches. Part of the rows lack a size; the others show once, few, many or a class for expanded clones.

v_call: TRBV6-5
j_call: TRBJ2-3
d_call: TRBD2
clone_size: NA
cdr3_nt: TGTGCCGGCAAGACTAGCGGGGAGTCAGATACGCAGTATTTT
cdr3_aa: CAGKTSGESDTQYF

v_call: TRBV25-1
j_call: TRBJ1-6
d_call: NA
clone_size: few
cdr3_nt: TGTGCCAGTTCGACGGGGTGGGTTAATTCACCCCTCCACTTT
cdr3_aa: CASSTGWVNSPLHF

v_call: TRBV10-3
j_call: TRBJ1-4
d_call: NA
clone_size: NA
cdr3_nt: TGTGCCATCAGTGTCACGGCTAATGAAAAACTGTTTTTT
cdr3_aa: CAISVTANEKLFF

v_call: TRBV27
j_call: TRBJ1-6
d_call: NA
clone_size: NA
cdr3_nt: TGTGCCAGCAGTTTCATGGCGGGTTCACCCCTCCACTTT
cdr3_aa: CASSFMAGSPLHF

v_call: TRBV5-1
j_call: TRBJ2-2
d_call: NA
clone_size: NA
cdr3_nt: TGCGCCAGCTTCCCGGCGGCGAACACCGGGGAGCTGTTTTTT
cdr3_aa: CASFPAANTGELFF

v_call: TRBV3-1/TRBV3-2
j_call: TRBJ2-5
d_call: TRBD2
clone_size: NA
cdr3_nt: TGTGCCAGCAGCCAATGGCGGGGGGCCATCCAAGAGACCCAGTACTTC
cdr3_aa: CASSQWRGAIQETQYF

v_call: TRBV12-3/TRBV12-4
j_call: TRBJ1-5
d_call: NA
clone_size: NA
cdr3_nt: TGTGCCAGCTCCCGGGGTGGGAATCAGCCCCAGCATTTT
cdr3_aa: CASSRGGNQPQHF

v_call: TRBV19
j_call: TRBJ1-5
d_call: NA
clone_size: few
cdr3_nt: TGTGCCAGTAGTACGGGCTCCCATAGCAATCAGCCCCAGCATTTT
cdr3_aa: CASSTGSHSNQPQHF

v_call: TRBV19
j_call: TRBJ2-7
d_call: NA
clone_size: once
cdr3_nt: TGTGCCAGTAGTATAGGGGGCGGGACACCTACCTACGAGCAGTACTTC
cdr3_aa: CASSIGGGTPTYEQYF

v_call: TRBV28
j_call: TRBJ1-4
d_call: NA
clone_size: NA
cdr3_nt: TGTGCCAGCAGTATTGGGGGTTGGGCTAATGAAAAACTGTTTTTT
cdr3_aa: CASSIGGWANEKLFF

v_call: TRBV3-1/TRBV3-2
j_call: TRBJ2-3
d_call: NA
clone_size: NA
cdr3_nt: TGTGCCAGCAGCCATGGGGAGCGCGGTACAGATACGCAGTATTTT
cdr3_aa: CASSHGERGTDTQYF

v_call: TRBV3-1/TRBV3-2
j_call: TRBJ1-3
d_call: NA
clone_size: NA
cdr3_nt: TGTGCCAGCAGCTCTCGTGGGGGGCCGGGAAACACCATATATTTT
cdr3_aa: CASSSRGGPGNTIYF

v_call: TRBV7-9
j_call: TRBJ2-6
d_call: TRBD2
clone_size: NA
cdr3_nt: TGTGCCAGCAGCACCGGGACTATTACTACCTCTGGGGCCAACGTCCTGACTTTC
cdr3_aa: CASSTGTITTSGANVLTF

v_call: TRBV3-1/TRBV3-2
j_call: TRBJ1-1
d_call: NA
clone_size: NA
cdr3_nt: TGTGCCAGCAGCGAAAGGGCGAGGAACACTGAAGCTTTCTTT
cdr3_aa: CASSERARNTEAFF

v_call: TRBV18
j_call: TRBJ1-1
d_call: NA
clone_size: NA
cdr3_nt: TGTGCCAGCTCATATTCGAACACTGAAGCTTTCTTT
cdr3_aa: CASSYSNTEAFF

v_call: TRBV6-5
j_call: TRBJ2-1
d_call: NA
clone_size: NA
cdr3_nt: TGTGCCAGCAGTAGGACGGAGAGCTCCTACAATGAGCAGTTCTTC
cdr3_aa: CASSRTESSYNEQFF

v_call: TRBV4-1
j_call: TRBJ1-2
d_call: NA
clone_size: once
cdr3_nt: TGCGCCAGCAGTGGAGGGGAGTACTATGGCTACACCTTC
cdr3_aa: CASSGGEYYGYTF

v_call: TRBV7-9
j_call: TRBJ1-1
d_call: NA
clone_size: NA
cdr3_nt: TGTGCCAGCAGCTTACTAGGGGTTCCCACTGAAGCTTTCTTT
cdr3_aa: CASSLLGVPTEAFF

v_call: TRBV14
j_call: TRBJ2-6
d_call: NA
clone_size: once
cdr3_nt: TGTGCCAGCAGCCCTTACGGGGGACCCGGGGCCAACGTCCTGACTTTC
cdr3_aa: CASSPYGGPGANVLTF

v_call: TRBV24-1
j_call: TRBJ2-1
d_call: TRBD1
clone_size: NA
cdr3_nt: TGTGCCACCAGTGACCCGAGGACAGGGGGTCGTAATGAGCAGTTCTTC
cdr3_aa: CATSDPRTGGRNEQFF

v_call: TRBV19
j_call: TRBJ2-2
d_call: NA
clone_size: once
cdr3_nt: TGTGCCAGTAGGACTTGGACAGACACCGGGGAGCTGTTTTTT
cdr3_aa: CASRTWTDTGELFF

v_call: TRBV19
j_call: TRBJ2-1
d_call: TRBD2
clone_size: NA
cdr3_nt: TGTGCCAGTAGCAGATGGACTAGCGGGGGGCCACAGGAGCAGTTCTTC
cdr3_aa: CASSRWTSGGPQEQFF

v_call: TRBV3-1/TRBV3-2
j_call: TRBJ2-7
d_call: NA
clone_size: NA
cdr3_nt: TGTGCCAGCAGCCCCGACCTTGGATCTGGTTACGAGCAGTACTTC
cdr3_aa: CASSPDLGSGYEQYF

v_call: TRBV5-1
j_call: TRBJ1-2
d_call: NA
clone_size: NA
cdr3_nt: TGCGCCAGCAGTACAACGGTAGCTAACTATGGCTACACCTTC
cdr3_aa: CASSTTVANYGYTF

v_call: TRBV24-1
j_call: TRBJ2-3
d_call: NA
clone_size: NA
cdr3_nt: TGTGCCACCAGTGATTCCAGGGAGGTTCGACTCGATACGCAGTATTTT
cdr3_aa: CATSDSREVRLDTQYF

v_call: TRBV7-3
j_call: TRBJ2-3
d_call: TRBD1
clone_size: NA
cdr3_nt: TGTGCCAGCAGCTTAAATAGTCGCAGGGGGCGAAGAGATACGCAGTATTTT
cdr3_aa: CASSLNSRRGRRDTQYF

v_call: TRBV6-1
j_call: TRBJ1-3
d_call: NA
clone_size: NA
cdr3_nt: TGTGCCAGCAGTGATGTTGGCAGAGGTGGAAACACCATATATTTT
cdr3_aa: CASSDVGRGGNTIYF

v_call: TRBV25-1
j_call: TRBJ1-1
d_call: NA
clone_size: NA
cdr3_nt: TGTGCCAGCAGCGTCGGGGGAGTCATCTCCGAAGCTTTCTTT
cdr3_aa: CASSVGGVISEAFF

v_call: TRBV5-6
j_call: TRBJ1-5
d_call: NA
clone_size: few
cdr3_nt: TGTGCCAGCAGCTTGCAGGGAAAAGACAATCAGCCCCAGCATTTT
cdr3_aa: CASSLQGKDNQPQHF

v_call: TRBV21-1
j_call: TRBJ2-5
d_call: NA
clone_size: NA
cdr3_nt: TGTGCCAGCGGACCCTACACATTCCAAGAGACCCAGTACTTC
cdr3_aa: CASGPYTFQETQYF

v_call: TRBV4-2
j_call: TRBJ2-1
d_call: TRBD2
clone_size: NA
cdr3_nt: TGTGCCAGCAGCCAAGGAATAGCGGGGGGCTACAATGAGCAGTTCTTC
cdr3_aa: CASSQGIAGGYNEQFF

v_call: TRBV6-5
j_call: TRBJ2-3
d_call: NA
clone_size: NA
cdr3_nt: TGTGCCAGCAGTCTGACGAGCACAGATACGCAGTATTTT
cdr3_aa: CASSLTSTDTQYF

v_call: TRBV5-5
j_call: TRBJ2-7
d_call: NA
clone_size: few
cdr3_nt: TGTGCCAGCAGCTCTTACTACGAGCAGTACTTC
cdr3_aa: CASSSYYEQYF

v_call: TRBV2
j_call: TRBJ1-2
d_call: NA
clone_size: NA
cdr3_nt: TGTGCCAGCAGTGAAGCGCCTTCTAATACGGCTCCTCACACCTTC
cdr3_aa: CASSEAPSNTAPHTF

v_call: TRBV7-9
j_call: TRBJ2-3
d_call: TRBD2
clone_size: NA
cdr3_nt: TGTGCCAGCAGCTTAGCCGGGACTAGTAGGGCAGATACGCAGTATTTT
cdr3_aa: CASSLAGTSRADTQYF

v_call: TRBV18
j_call: TRBJ1-1
d_call: NA
clone_size: NA
cdr3_nt: TGTGCCAGCTCACCTGACAGGTTGAACACTGAAGCTTTCTTT
cdr3_aa: CASSPDRLNTEAFF

v_call: TRBV19
j_call: TRBJ1-5
d_call: NA
clone_size: NA
cdr3_nt: TGTGCCAGTAGTTCGTCTGTCAATCAGCCCCAGCATTTT
cdr3_aa: CASSSSVNQPQHF

v_call: TRBV9
j_call: TRBJ1-2
d_call: NA
clone_size: NA
cdr3_nt: TGTGCCAGCAGCGAGACGCCATTTCCGGGACTCCAAAACTATGGCTACACCTTC
cdr3_aa: CASSETPFPGLQNYGYTF